Listed below are T cell receptor beta chains from one sample, sequenced in a study of control samples from healthy donors and cancer patients. Sequencing was performed with immunoSEQ multiplex PCR; in TCRdb, only in-frame clones are kept and a portion is missing. The repertoire holds about 98,000 clones, with more than 75% as singletons. The sequenced sample was blood. These receptors all stem from a man in his fifties or sixties in good health. Both conserved end residues are part of each CDR3. D genes are given only for firm matches. Rows may omit the clone size; those that give it use once, few, many or a size class.

TRBV19	NA	TRBD1	14	TRBJ1-5	CASSIETGVQPQHF	TGTGCCAGTAGTATCGAGACAGGGGTTCAGCCCCAGCATTTT
TRBV6-1	NA	TRBD1	15	TRBJ2-7	CASSEGTAASTEQYF	TGTGCCAGCAGTGAGGGGACAGCCGCTTCTACGGAGCAGTACTTC
TRBV3-1/TRBV3-2	NA	NA	16	TRBJ2-2	CASSLWDGKLDGELFF	TGTGCCAGCAGCCTCTGGGACGGGAAATTGGACGGGGAGCTGTTTTTT
TRBV3-1/TRBV3-2	few	NA	14	TRBJ1-6	CASSHRAYNSPLHF	TGTGCCAGCAGCCACAGGGCCTATAATTCACCCCTCCACTTT
TRBV18	NA	NA	15	TRBJ2-1	CASSPALASGNEQFF	TGTGCCAGCTCACCGGCGCTAGCGTCCGGGAATGAGCAGTTCTTC
TRBV4-2	NA	NA	16	TRBJ1-1	CARTQGDTSVNTEAFF	TGTGCCAGGACACAAGGGGACACCAGTGTGAACACTGAAGCTTTCTTT
TRBV19	NA	NA	13	TRBJ2-5	CASRLGPRETQYF	TGTGCCAGCAGACTAGGCCCCCGAGAGACCCAGTACTTC
TRBV9	NA	TRBD1	15	TRBJ1-2	CASSIRDRTMGGYTF	TGTGCCAGCAGCATACGGGACAGGACTATGGGTGGCTACACCTTC
TRBV3-1/TRBV3-2	NA	TRBD1	16	TRBJ1-4	CASSHGQGGLNEKLFF	TGTGCCAGCAGCCATGGACAGGGGGGGCTTAATGAAAAACTGTTTTTT
TRBV24-1	once	TRBD2	17	TRBJ2-1	CATSDTKRGSSYNEQFF	TGTGCCACCAGTGATACGAAGCGGGGGAGCTCCTACAATGAGCAGTTCTTC
TRBV28	once	TRBD1	18	TRBJ2-6	CASENLGQGAPGANVLTF	TGTGCCAGCGAGAACCTCGGGCAGGGGGCTCCTGGGGCCAACGTCCTGACTTTC
TRBV24-1	few	NA	15	TRBJ2-2	CATSDFGQNTGELFF	TGTGCCACCAGTGATTTCGGGCAGAACACCGGGGAGCTGTTTTTT
TRBV30	NA	NA	16	TRBJ1-1	CAWSVRVGIKNTEAFF	TGTGCCTGGAGTGTACGGGTAGGGATAAAGAACACTGAAGCTTTCTTT
TRBV29-1	NA	NA	19	TRBJ1-3	CSVEVPPPGTLEDGNTIYF	TGCAGCGTTGAAGTTCCCCCACCCGGGACCCTGGAAGATGGAAACACCATATATTTT
TRBV28	NA	NA	11	TRBJ2-7	CASTDLREQYF	TGTGCCAGCACCGATTTGAGGGAGCAGTACTTC
TRBV12-3/TRBV12-4	many	NA	13	TRBJ2-1	CASSLTSRNEQFF	TGTGCCAGCAGCTTAACTAGCCGGAATGAGCAGTTCTTC
TRBV7-9	NA	TRBD2	13	TRBJ2-1	CASSLETSGGKFF	TGTGCCAGCAGCTTAGAGACTAGCGGGGGCAAGTTCTTC
TRBV4-1	NA	TRBD2	18	TRBJ2-3	CASSQDSGLAGGLDTQYF	TGCGCCAGCAGCCAAGATAGTGGACTAGCGGGGGGGCTGGATACGCAGTATTTT
TRBV29-1	few	NA	10	TRBJ2-2	CSGVAGELFF	TGCAGCGGGGTGGCCGGGGAGCTGTTTTTT
TRBV7-9	NA	NA	13	TRBJ2-5	CASIEGGAETQYF	TGTGCCAGCATCGAAGGGGGGGCGGAGACCCAGTACTTC
TRBV3-1/TRBV3-2	NA	TRBD2	15	TRBJ2-7	CASSRRGEGGYEQYF	TGTGCCAGCAGCCGGAGAGGGGAGGGAGGGTACGAGCAGTACTTC
TRBV6-4	NA	TRBD2	17	TRBJ2-1	CASSDGREGQDYNEQFF	TGTGCCAGCAGTGACGGGCGGGAGGGCCAAGATTACAATGAGCAGTTCTTC
TRBV23-1	NA	TRBD1	19	TRBJ2-5	CASSQSWCQGARGMETQYF	TGCGCCAGCAGCCAATCTTGGTGTCAGGGGGCGCGAGGGATGGAGACCCAGTACTTC
TRBV7-8	few	NA	13	TRBJ2-7	CASSPGGSYEQYF	TGTGCCAGCAGCCCCGGCGGCTCCTACGAGCAGTACTTC
TRBV6-5	once	NA	14	TRBJ2-7	CASRTEAGHYEQYF	TGTGCCAGCAGAACAGAGGCAGGGCACTACGAGCAGTACTTC
TRBV11-3	NA	TRBD2	15	TRBJ2-7	CASSLGGGLASEQYF	TGTGCCAGCAGCTTAGGAGGGGGACTAGCTTCCGAGCAGTACTTC
TRBV2	NA	NA	14	TRBJ2-5	CASSEEISGETQYF	TGTGCCAGCAGTGAAGAAATTAGCGGAGAGACCCAGTACTTC
TRBV5-1	NA	TRBD2	16	TRBJ2-3	CASRIPIGGTADTQYF	TGCGCCAGCAGAATCCCGATCGGGGGGACCGCAGATACGCAGTATTTT
TRBV10-3	NA	NA	12	TRBJ1-3	CATRGSGNTIYF	TGTGCCACAAGAGGGTCTGGAAACACCATATATTTT
TRBV2	NA	NA	13	TRBJ1-5	CASSGDWSQPQHF	TGTGCCAGCAGCGGGGACTGGAGCCAGCCCCAGCATTTT
TRBV19	NA	TRBD1	14	TRBJ1-2	CASSGQGARSGYTF	TGTGCCAGTAGTGGACAGGGGGCGAGGAGTGGCTACACCTTC
TRBV5-1	NA	NA	13	TRBJ1-4	CASSLNIREKLFF	TGCGCCAGCAGCTTGAACATCCGGGAAAAACTGTTTTTT
TRBV28	NA	NA	16	TRBJ1-1	CASSLVGGSGILSAFF	TGTGCCAGCAGTTTAGTTGGGGGTTCGGGAATTCTAAGTGCTTTCTTT
TRBV4-1	NA	NA	14	TRBJ2-1	CASSQWLASDEQFF	TGCGCCAGCAGCCAATGGCTAGCTTCCGATGAGCAGTTCTTC
TRBV3-1/TRBV3-2	NA	NA	18	TRBJ2-7	CASSEQAAPWGITYEQYF	TGTGCCAGCAGCGAGCAAGCCGCCCCCTGGGGAATCACCTACGAGCAGTACTTC
TRBV28	NA	NA	14	TRBJ1-5	CASSSRQTNQPQHF	TGTGCCAGCAGTTCTAGACAGACAAATCAGCCCCAGCATTTT
TRBV7-6	NA	NA	20	TRBJ1-6	CASSSLPPGRGSSYNSPLHF	TGTGCCAGCAGCTCCCTCCCCCCGGGACGGGGGAGCTCCTATAATTCACCCCTCCACTTT
TRBV20-1	NA	TRBD2	15	TRBJ2-1	CSASRLAGSYNEQFF	TGCAGTGCTAGTCGGCTAGCGGGGTCTTACAATGAGCAGTTCTTC
TRBV25-1	NA	NA	10	TRBJ2-3	CASSADTQYF	TGTGCCAGCAGTGCAGATACGCAGTATTTT
TRBV27	NA	NA	14	TRBJ2-7	CASSPGPLTYEQYF	TGTGCCAGCAGTCCGGGACCCCTGACCTACGAGCAGTACTTC
TRBV4-2	NA	NA	15	TRBJ1-2	CASSQDRHLRDGYTF	TGTGCCAGCAGCCAAGATCGGCATCTCCGGGATGGCTACACCTTC
TRBV6-5	NA	TRBD1	15	TRBJ1-1	CASQENPGGPTEAFF	TGTGCCAGCCAGGAAAACCCAGGGGGCCCCACTGAAGCTTTCTTT
TRBV4-2	NA	NA	13	TRBJ1-1	CASSQAGNTEAFF	TGTGCCAGCAGCCAAGCAGGGAACACTGAAGCTTTCTTT
TRBV10-2	NA	TRBD2	17	TRBJ2-7	CASSEGTSGGAGYEQYF	TGCGCCAGCAGTGAGGGGACTAGCGGGGGGGCAGGCTACGAGCAGTACTTC
TRBV19	NA	TRBD2	19	TRBJ2-6	CASSKRSGGVPTGANVLTF	TGTGCCAGTAGTAAGCGGTCCGGGGGGGTTCCCACTGGGGCCAACGTCCTGACTTTC
TRBV7-8	NA	NA	15	TRBJ1-2	CASSLGSTANYGYTF	TGTGCCAGCAGCTTAGGGTCAACAGCTAACTATGGCTACACCTTC
TRBV9	NA	NA	13	TRBJ1-3	CASSVVGGNTIYF	TGTGCCAGCAGCGTAGTAGGGGGGAACACCATATATTTT
TRBV15	NA	NA	14	TRBJ2-7	CATSRDLVAYEQYF	TGTGCCACCAGCAGAGATTTGGTGGCCTACGAGCAGTACTTC